A single sample gave rise to the 20 T cell receptor beta chains below, sequenced in a study of radiation and T cells in renal cell carcinoma (dated by TCRdb to the early 2020s). The time point label here, explained by the study, means: baseline pretreatment blood. Explained via the paper, the treatment or condition label denotes: 15 Gy SBRT to primary tumor, nephrectomy 4 weeks later. The method was the immunoSEQ multiplex PCR assay. Entries here come from immuneACCESS through TCRdb and include only in-frame sequences with V and J called. Some clones fail to appear in such tables; in the studies checked, an unresolved V gene covers under half of the shortfall, and the cause of the remainder is unknown. The sample has roughly 120,000 clones on record, roughly 85% of them singletons. The ten top clones hold under 4% of the sample. This specimen was blood, taken from a patient whose treatment included radiotherapy and nephrectomy. The source is a woman in her sixties with renal cell carcinoma.

V is TRBV11-3 and J is TRBJ1-2, with 8 bases identical to TRBD1. Germline CDR1 SGHNT, CDR2 YENEEA. V shed 5 bases and J 7 bases; nucleotides not matched to a gene: 9. The CDR3 contains 14 residues. The CDR3 loop reads CASSAPTGVRGYTF. The CDR3 nucleotides read TGTGCCAGCAGCGCTCCGACAGGGGTCCGTGGCTACACCTTC.

The gene calls are TRBV18 and TRBJ1-3, with 8 nucleotides matching TRBD1. Germline CDR1 and CDR2: KGHSH and LQKENI. J gave up 4 bases and V 3 bases, and 5 bases lay outside the gene matches. This CDR3 region has 15 residues. In DNA, the CDR3 is TGTGCCAGCTCACCCCTAGACAGGGGAGGAAACACCATATATTTT. Translation: CASSPLDRGGNTIYF.

The rearrangement joins TRBV5-4 to TRBJ1-1; D is uncertain. Germline V gene data show CDR1 as SGHNT and CDR2 as YYREEE (reference sequence). This CDR3 contains 14 residues. V was trimmed by 0 bases and J by 1 base, leaving 7 bases between them. CDR3 sequence (DNA): TGTGCCAGCAGCTTGGCCCGGGAGAACACTGAAGCTTTCTTT. Translation: CASSLARENTEAFF. The variable domain in full, completed from reference TRBV5-4 and TRBJ1-1, reads ETGVTQSPTHLIKTRGQQVTLRCSSQSGHNTVSWYQQALGQGPQFIFQYYREEENGRGNFPPRFSGLQFPNYSSELNVNALELDDSALYLCASSLARENTEAFFGQGTRLTVV.

The rearrangement links TRBV6-6 to TRBJ1-1; D not resolved. The CDR3 consists of 14 residues. Trimming pared 2 bases from V and 5 bases from J, leaving 12 bases between. The germline CDR1 and CDR2 sequences are MNHNY and SVGAGI (reference sequence). The CDR3, as DNA: TGTGCCAGCAGTTACGCGGTAGGGAGGACTGAAGCTTTCTTT. Protein: CASSYAVGRTEAFF.

The genes are TRBV23-1 and TRBJ2-5; D gene ambiguous. TRBV23-1 is designated an ORF whose function remains uncertain. The CDR3 is 14 residues long. Between the trimmed V and J ends, which lost 3 bases and 3 bases, there was a span of 11 bases. CDR3 coding DNA: TGCGCCAGCAGTCATGGGCCTTTTAAAGAGACCCAGTACTTC. It specifies CASSHGPFKETQYF.

The chain links TRBV19 to TRBJ1-5; a possible D gene is TRBD1 (5 bases). V was pared by 4 bases and J by 0 bases, with 16 bases between. Germline CDR1 reads LNHDA; CDR2 reads SQIVND (reference sequence). This CDR3 region has 17 residues. This CDR3 reads CASSKVSSGYSNQPQHF. The CDR3 coding sequence is TGTGCCAGTAGTAAGGTCTCATCAGGGTATAGCAATCAGCCCCAGCATTTT.

The chain combines TRBV28 with TRBJ1-2; 9 bases fit TRBD1. After removal of 2 bases from V and 5 bases from J, the junction contained 6 bases not matched to a gene. The CDR3 has 15 amino acids. Per the germline V gene, CDR1 is MDHEN and CDR2 is SYDVKM. The CDR3 is CASSLGGQGGYGYTF. CDR3 sequence (DNA): TGTGCCAGCAGTTTAGGGGGACAGGGAGGTTATGGCTACACCTTC.

This clone has just one count. This rearrangement joins TRBV5-4 to TRBJ1-3; 8 positions agree with TRBD1. Per the germline V gene, CDR1 is SGHNT and CDR2 is YYREEE (reference sequence). After removal of 3 bases from V and 7 bases from J, the junction contained 3 bases not matched to a gene. This CDR3 comprises 13 residues. The DNA for the CDR3 is TGTGCCAGCAGCTCAGACAGGGGCAACACCATATATTTT. Protein product: CASSSDRGNTIYF.

This chain links TRBV21-1 with TRBJ2-3. TRBV21-1 is a listed pseudogene. The CDR3 sequence is 16 residues long. Here the CDR3 reads CASIPLSGSSTDTQYF. CDR3 coding DNA: TGTGCCAGCATCCCGCTTAGTGGGTCTAGCACAGATACGCAGTATTTT.

The chain employs TRBV2 and TRBJ1-2; D is undetermined. V was pared by 6 bases and J by 4 bases, with 9 bases between. Germline V gene sequence: CDR1 SNHLY, CDR2 FYNNEI. CDR3 size: 12 residues. The CDR3 here is CASRDAVYGYTF. The CDR3 DNA reads as TGTGCCAGCAGGGACGCCGTCTATGGCTACACCTTC.

V and J are TRBV4-1 and TRBJ1-3; D unclear. Between the trimmed V and J ends, which lost 3 bases and 3 bases, there was a span of 6 bases. Germline CDR1 MGHRA, CDR2 YSYEKL. There are 13 residues in the CDR3. The CDR3 coding sequence is TGCGCCAGCAGCCACTCCGGTGGAAACACCATATATTTT. Protein sequence: CASSHSGGNTIYF.

The chain uses TRBV5-1 and TRBJ1-4, with a weak D call TRBD1 (6 bases). This CDR3 contains 15 residues. The germline gives CDR1 SGHRS, CDR2 YFSETQ. Trimming removed 1 base from V and 4 bases from J, with 11 bases in between. CDR3 DNA sequence: TGCGCCAGCAGCTTGAATGGACAGCTTAATGAAAAACTGTTTTTT. It is translated as CASSLNGQLNEKLFF.

This clone was seen just once. The V and J genes are TRBV1 and TRBJ2-5. TRBV1 is a pseudogene segment. This CDR3 is 13 amino acids long. This CDR3 is CTSGTDEAETQYF. The CDR3, as DNA: TGCACCAGCGGAACGGACGAGGCAGAGACCCAGTACTTC.

V gene TRBV7-2 combines with J gene TRBJ2-1, with D tentatively TRBD1 (5 bases). V was clipped by 1 base and J by 9 bases, with 13 bases between them. Germline loops: CDR1 SGHTA, CDR2 FQGNSA. The CDR3 spans 14 residues. CDR3 DNA sequence: TGTGCCAGCAGCTTAGGTAGGGGAACCTTTGAGCAGTTCTTC. Translation gives CASSLGRGTFEQFF.

The chain employs TRBV11-2 and TRBJ1-4; D uncertain. Germline CDR1 SGHAT, CDR2 FQNNGV. CDR3 length: 15 amino acids. Trimming shortened V by 6 bases and J by 0 bases, and 11 bases separated the two germline ends. The CDR3 here is CASRAGSPTNEKLFF. The CDR3 DNA follows: TGTGCCAGCAGGGCCGGGAGCCCAACTAATGAAAAACTGTTTTTT.

This chain joins TRBV9 and TRBJ2-1; possibly TRBD2 for D (6 bases). This CDR3 spans 13 amino acids. Germline CDR1 and CDR2: SGDLS and YYNGEE. Deletions cut 3 bases from V and 4 bases from J, with 8 bases between. DNA of the CDR3: TGTGCCAGCAGCGCGGGGGATTACAATGAGCAGTTCTTC. This sequence encodes CASSAGDYNEQFF.

The J gene is TRBJ1-5, the V gene TRBV11-2, with a weak D call TRBD1 (5 bases). The CDR3 consists of 15 residues. Looked up from germline, CDR1 is SGHAT and CDR2 is FQNNGV. The V end lost 0 bases, the J end lost 4 bases, and 10 bases lay between the germline ends. DNA for the CDR3: TGTGCCAGCAGCTTAGAGTGGGGGGTGAATCAGCCCCAGCATTTT. This encodes CASSLEWGVNQPQHF.

The rearrangement uses TRBV9 and TRBJ2-1; a weak D match, TRBD2 (6 bases). Germline assignment: CDR1 SGDLS and CDR2 YYNGEE. V was clipped by 4 bases and J by 2 bases, with 16 bases between them. The CDR3 has 16 residues. This CDR3 reads CASSPTVGGPYNEQFF. The CDR3 nucleotides read TGTGCCAGCAGCCCAACGGTGGGGGGACCCTACAATGAGCAGTTCTTC. The whole variable domain, remainder taken from reference TRBV9 and TRBJ2-1, is DSGVTQTPKHLITATGQRVTLRCSPRSGDLSVYWYQQSLDQGLQFLIQYYNGEERAKGNILERFSAQQFPDLHSELNLSSLELGDSALYFCASSPTVGGPYNEQFFGPGTRLTVL.

The V call is TRBV5-1, the J call TRBJ1-1, with 7 positions matching TRBD1. Germline-derived CDR1 and CDR2 are SGHRS and YFSETQ. The J segment lost 5 bases and the V segment lost 5 bases, leaving 9 bases of the junction unmatched. This CDR3 contains 14 residues. CDR3 residues: CASRERQGGTEAFF. As DNA, the CDR3 is TGCGCCAGCAGGGAGAGACAGGGCGGGACTGAAGCTTTCTTT.

The CDR3 nucleotides read TGTGCCACCAAATCTAACTATGGCTACACCTTC. This translates into CATKSNYGYTF. This chain uses TRBV6-5 with TRBJ1-2; D is undetermined. This CDR3 is built from 11 residues. V shed 10 bases and J shed 0 bases, with 6 bases lying between them. The V gene's germline CDR1 is MNHEY and CDR2 SVGAGI.